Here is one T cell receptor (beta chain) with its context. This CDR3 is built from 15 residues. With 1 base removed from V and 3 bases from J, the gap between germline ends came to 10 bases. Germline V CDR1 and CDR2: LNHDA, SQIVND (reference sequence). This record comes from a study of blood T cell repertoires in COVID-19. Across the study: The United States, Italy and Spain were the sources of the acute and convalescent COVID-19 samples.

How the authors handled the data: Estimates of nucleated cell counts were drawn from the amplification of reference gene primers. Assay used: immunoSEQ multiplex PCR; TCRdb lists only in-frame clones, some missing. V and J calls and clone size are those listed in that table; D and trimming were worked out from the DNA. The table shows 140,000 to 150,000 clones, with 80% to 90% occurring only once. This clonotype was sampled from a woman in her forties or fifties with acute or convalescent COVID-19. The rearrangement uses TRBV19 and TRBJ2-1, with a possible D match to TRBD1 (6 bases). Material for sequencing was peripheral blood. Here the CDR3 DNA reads TGTGCCAGTAGTATAGTAGGGGGTCTCTACAATGAGCAGTTCTTC. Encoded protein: CASSIVGGLYNEQFF.